This is a list of T cell receptor beta chains from one sample in a study of a mutant IDH1 vaccine in newly diagnosed glioma. Profiled with immunoSEQ multiplex PCR; TCRdb holds only in-frame clones, not every one. The sample lists about 92,000 clones; 80% were seen once. Source: PBMCs, taken from a glioma patient treated with radiotherapy, temozolomide or both. The receptors originated from a man aged 40-49 years with glioma. Each CDR3 is given with its conserved first and last residue. Each record gives: J gene, clone size, D gene, V gene, CDR3 protein, CDR3 DNA. A D gene is named only where the DNA matches it firmly. Clone size is stated in some rows and not others, as once, few, many or a class when expanded.

J gene: TRBJ1-1
clone size: NA
D gene: NA
V gene: TRBV4-2
CDR3 protein: CASSQSVTPSMNTEAFF
CDR3 DNA: TGTGCCAGCAGCCAATCCGTCACTCCGTCCATGAACACTGAAGCTTTCTTT

J gene: TRBJ1-2
clone size: NA
D gene: NA
V gene: TRBV19
CDR3 protein: CASSMNGVQGYTF
CDR3 DNA: TGTGCCAGTAGTATGAATGGAGTACAGGGCTACACCTTC

J gene: TRBJ1-2
clone size: NA
D gene: TRBD1
V gene: TRBV18
CDR3 protein: CASSPDRGAFYGYTF
CDR3 DNA: TGTGCCAGCTCACCGGACAGGGGGGCGTTCTATGGCTACACCTTC

J gene: TRBJ2-5
clone size: NA
D gene: TRBD2
V gene: TRBV7-9
CDR3 protein: CASRFGLAGGQETQYF
CDR3 DNA: TGTGCCAGCAGGTTCGGACTAGCGGGAGGCCAGGAGACCCAGTACTTC

J gene: TRBJ2-1
clone size: NA
D gene: NA
V gene: TRBV5-6
CDR3 protein: CASRPLGLGEQFF
CDR3 DNA: TGTGCCAGCAGGCCACTCGGACTGGGTGAGCAGTTCTTC

J gene: TRBJ2-7
clone size: once
D gene: TRBD1
V gene: TRBV9
CDR3 protein: CASSVRDRGSEQYF
CDR3 DNA: TGTGCCAGCAGCGTCCGGGACAGGGGGTCCGAGCAGTACTTC

J gene: TRBJ1-5
clone size: few
D gene: TRBD1
V gene: TRBV6-4
CDR3 protein: CASGTGGSQPQHF
CDR3 DNA: TGTGCCAGTGGGACAGGGGGCAGCCAGCCCCAGCATTTT

J gene: TRBJ2-2
clone size: few
D gene: NA
V gene: TRBV7-2
CDR3 protein: CASSLPRQAGGELFF
CDR3 DNA: TGTGCCAGCAGCTTACCCAGACAGGCTGGCGGGGAGCTGTTTTTT

J gene: TRBJ1-5
clone size: NA
D gene: TRBD1
V gene: TRBV5-6
CDR3 protein: CASSLTGDRADQPQHF
CDR3 DNA: TGTGCCAGCAGTCTAACAGGGGATAGGGCGGATCAGCCCCAGCATTTT

J gene: TRBJ1-3
clone size: once
D gene: NA
V gene: TRBV10-3
CDR3 protein: CAMGDGGNTIYF
CDR3 DNA: TGTGCCATGGGCGACGGGGGAAACACCATATATTTT

J gene: TRBJ2-5
clone size: NA
D gene: NA
V gene: TRBV7-8
CDR3 protein: CASSLVDVAGETQYF
CDR3 DNA: TGTGCCAGCAGCTTAGTTGACGTGGCGGGGGAGACCCAGTACTTC

J gene: TRBJ2-7
clone size: NA
D gene: TRBD1
V gene: TRBV7-8
CDR3 protein: CASSLETSTGGSSYEQYF
CDR3 DNA: TGTGCCAGCAGCTTAGAAACGTCTACAGGGGGGAGCTCCTACGAGCAGTACTTC

J gene: TRBJ2-7
clone size: NA
D gene: NA
V gene: TRBV7-8
CDR3 protein: CASSLLGGGEYEQYF
CDR3 DNA: TGTGCCAGCAGCTTATTGGGAGGGGGCGAATACGAGCAGTACTTC

J gene: TRBJ1-3
clone size: NA
D gene: TRBD1
V gene: TRBV7-2
CDR3 protein: CASSLKGGGGNTIYF
CDR3 DNA: TGTGCCAGCAGCTTAAAAGGGGGCGGGGGAAACACCATATATTTT

J gene: TRBJ1-5
clone size: NA
D gene: TRBD1
V gene: TRBV7-9
CDR3 protein: CASSLGGQGASRSNQPQHF
CDR3 DNA: TGTGCCAGCAGCTTAGGGGGACAGGGGGCGAGCCGGAGCAATCAGCCCCAGCATTTT

J gene: TRBJ1-1
clone size: many
D gene: NA
V gene: TRBV4-1
CDR3 protein: CASSQENSLNTEAFF
CDR3 DNA: TGCGCCAGCAGCCAAGAAAACAGCTTGAACACTGAAGCTTTCTTT

J gene: TRBJ2-6
clone size: NA
D gene: TRBD1
V gene: TRBV30
CDR3 protein: CAGMWDRPIQGQGAVGANVLTF
CDR3 DNA: TGTGCTGGGATGTGGGACAGGCCAATACAGGGACAGGGGGCAGTGGGGGCCAACGTCCTGACTTTC

J gene: TRBJ1-2
clone size: NA
D gene: NA
V gene: TRBV7-9
CDR3 protein: CATLTETNYGYTF
CDR3 DNA: TGTGCCACCCTGACAGAAACTAACTATGGCTACACCTTC

J gene: TRBJ1-2
clone size: once
D gene: NA
V gene: TRBV28
CDR3 protein: CASSPVRRADGYTF
CDR3 DNA: TGTGCCAGCAGCCCGGTGCGCAGGGCCGATGGCTACACCTTC

J gene: TRBJ1-5
clone size: NA
D gene: NA
V gene: TRBV5-1
CDR3 protein: CASSLSGVPNQPQHF
CDR3 DNA: TGCGCCAGCAGCCTCTCAGGGGTCCCCAATCAGCCCCAGCATTTT

J gene: TRBJ1-1
clone size: NA
D gene: NA
V gene: TRBV5-8
CDR3 protein: CASSLYGSEAFF
CDR3 DNA: TGTGCCAGCAGCTTGTACGGGAGTGAAGCTTTCTTT

J gene: TRBJ1-2
clone size: few
D gene: NA
V gene: TRBV30
CDR3 protein: CAWSVGSPVHTF
CDR3 DNA: TGTGCCTGGAGTGTGGGGTCCCCGGTGCACACCTTC

J gene: TRBJ1-5
clone size: once
D gene: NA
V gene: TRBV27
CDR3 protein: CASSSLTGLSNQPQHF
CDR3 DNA: TGTGCCAGCAGTTCCCTCACAGGGCTTAGCAATCAGCCCCAGCATTTT

J gene: TRBJ2-6
clone size: NA
D gene: NA
V gene: TRBV18
CDR3 protein: CASSPQGPSPSGANVLTF
CDR3 DNA: TGTGCCAGCTCACCACAGGGCCCTTCCCCTTCTGGGGCCAACGTCCTGACTTTC

J gene: TRBJ1-2
clone size: NA
D gene: NA
V gene: TRBV4-3
CDR3 protein: CASSRRGGSTNYGYTF
CDR3 DNA: TGCGCCAGCAGCCGCCGAGGGGGGTCGACTAACTATGGCTACACCTTC

J gene: TRBJ2-1
clone size: NA
D gene: NA
V gene: TRBV6-1
CDR3 protein: CASRDSSSYNEQFF
CDR3 DNA: TGTGCCAGCAGAGACAGTAGCTCCTACAATGAGCAGTTCTTC

J gene: TRBJ1-6
clone size: NA
D gene: TRBD1
V gene: TRBV4-3
CDR3 protein: CASSHGQGNSPLHF
CDR3 DNA: TGCGCCAGCAGCCATGGACAGGGTAATTCACCCCTCCACTTT

J gene: TRBJ2-6
clone size: NA
D gene: NA
V gene: TRBV19
CDR3 protein: CASSPRGQGRTGANVLTF
CDR3 DNA: TGTGCCAGTAGTCCCCGCGGGCAGGGGAGGACTGGGGCCAACGTCCTGACTTTC

J gene: TRBJ2-7
clone size: NA
D gene: NA
V gene: TRBV4-3
CDR3 protein: CASSQDPGAGYEQYF
CDR3 DNA: TGCGCCAGCAGCCAAGATCCTGGGGCAGGCTACGAGCAGTACTTC

J gene: TRBJ2-3
clone size: NA
D gene: NA
V gene: TRBV6-1
CDR3 protein: CASSGESGGAKYF
CDR3 DNA: TGTGCCAGCAGCGGCGAATCAGGGGGGGCGAAGTATTTT

J gene: TRBJ2-7
clone size: NA
D gene: TRBD2
V gene: TRBV9
CDR3 protein: CASSEGQGTSGKLAYEQYF
CDR3 DNA: TGTGCCAGCAGCGAGGGGCAAGGGACTAGCGGGAAGTTAGCCTACGAGCAGTACTTC

J gene: TRBJ2-7
clone size: NA
D gene: NA
V gene: TRBV5-6
CDR3 protein: CASSLNAATYEQYF
CDR3 DNA: TGTGCCAGCAGCTTGAACGCAGCAACCTACGAGCAGTACTTC

J gene: TRBJ2-1
clone size: NA
D gene: NA
V gene: TRBV10-2
CDR3 protein: CASSESKRPPGEFF
CDR3 DNA: TGCGCCAGCAGTGAGTCCAAGAGACCGCCCGGAGAGTTCTTC

J gene: TRBJ1-2
clone size: few
D gene: NA
V gene: TRBV7-9
CDR3 protein: CASSKTTNYGYTF
CDR3 DNA: TGTGCCAGCAGCAAGACTACGAACTATGGCTACACCTTC

J gene: TRBJ2-1
clone size: NA
D gene: TRBD2
V gene: TRBV5-4
CDR3 protein: CASRGGTSGLNEQFF
CDR3 DNA: TGTGCCAGCAGGGGAGGGACTAGCGGACTCAATGAGCAGTTCTTC

J gene: TRBJ1-2
clone size: few
D gene: NA
V gene: TRBV18
CDR3 protein: CASSPRRDTWNGYTF
CDR3 DNA: TGTGCCAGCTCACCACGCCGGGACACATGGAATGGCTACACCTTC

J gene: TRBJ2-3
clone size: NA
D gene: NA
V gene: TRBV7-2
CDR3 protein: CASSLPPDTQYF
CDR3 DNA: TGTGCCAGCAGCTTACCCCCAGATACGCAGTATTTT

J gene: TRBJ1-5
clone size: NA
D gene: NA
V gene: TRBV6-1
CDR3 protein: CASRRQVNQPQHF
CDR3 DNA: TGTGCCAGCAGGCGACAGGTTAATCAGCCCCAGCATTTT

J gene: TRBJ1-5
clone size: NA
D gene: NA
V gene: TRBV28
CDR3 protein: CASSLLSPGGGLPQHF
CDR3 DNA: TGTGCCAGCAGTTTATTAAGCCCCGGGGGGGGTCTGCCCCAGCATTTT

J gene: TRBJ2-3
clone size: NA
D gene: TRBD2
V gene: TRBV11-2
CDR3 protein: CASSPSLLAGGLNTQYF
CDR3 DNA: TGTGCCAGCAGCCCCTCTTTACTAGCGGGGGGGCTAAATACGCAGTATTTT

J gene: TRBJ1-2
clone size: few
D gene: NA
V gene: TRBV27
CDR3 protein: CASRASGAAGGYTF
CDR3 DNA: TGTGCCAGCAGGGCCTCCGGGGCCGCGGGTGGCTACACCTTC